This paragraph reports one T cell receptor (beta chain). The CDR3 loop spans 16 amino acids. Per the germline V gene, CDR1 is LGHDT and CDR2 is YNNKEL (reference sequence). Trimming took 4 bases from V and 3 from J; bases not matched to a gene: 7. These data come from a study of blood T cell repertoires in COVID-19. As for the study in general: T cells, B-cell-depleted T cells, or PBMCs provided the cDNA or gDNA that served as material.

Enrolled through a virtual design, the participants were between 18 and 89 years of age and came from about two dozen US areas. Participants' reported clinical history set cohort assignment. Profiled with immunoSEQ multiplex PCR; TCRdb holds only in-frame clones, not every one. The sample gives 240,000 or so clones, around 86% of which show up once; 3.3% is in the top ten. The sample was PBMCs or T cells enriched from blood (not recorded which). The source of this sequence is a woman aged 40-49 years with acute COVID-19. V is TRBV3-1 (or the pseudogene TRBV3-2) and J is TRBJ2-3, with TRBD2 matching 10 bases. The CDR3 coding sequence is TGTGCCAGCAGCCCCAATCTAGCGGGAGAGACAGATACGCAGTATTTT. Translation gives CASSPNLAGETDTQYF.